This T cell receptor (beta chain) comes out of a study of control samples from healthy donors and cancer patients. With regard to this clone: The junction shows a germline mismatch at one end, possibly a read error.

The CDR3 runs to 12 residues. The germline gives CDR1 LGHDT, CDR2 YNNKEL (reference sequence). Clones were read by immunoSEQ multiplex PCR, and TCRdb kept only the in-frame ones, dropping some. The repertoire holds about 150,000 clones, with around 86% as singletons. The sequenced sample consisted of blood. This sequence was found in a young man in good health. The genes are TRBV3-1 (or the pseudogene TRBV3-2) and TRBJ2-7, with D hard to call. The CDR3 region is CASSHPSAPLHF. CDR3 nucleotide sequence: TGTGCCAGCAGCCATCCTTCTGCCCCCCTCCACTTC.